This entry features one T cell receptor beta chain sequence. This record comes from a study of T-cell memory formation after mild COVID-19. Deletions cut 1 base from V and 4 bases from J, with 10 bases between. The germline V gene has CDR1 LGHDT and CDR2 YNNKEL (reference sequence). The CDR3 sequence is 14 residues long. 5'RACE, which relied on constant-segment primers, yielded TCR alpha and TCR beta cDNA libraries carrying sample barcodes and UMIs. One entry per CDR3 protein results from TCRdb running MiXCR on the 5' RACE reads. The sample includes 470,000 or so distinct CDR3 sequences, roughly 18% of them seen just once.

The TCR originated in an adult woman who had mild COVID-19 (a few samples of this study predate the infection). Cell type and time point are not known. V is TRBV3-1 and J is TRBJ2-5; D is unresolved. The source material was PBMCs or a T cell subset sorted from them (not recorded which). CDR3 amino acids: CASSQGAHGETQYF. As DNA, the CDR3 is TGTGCCAGCAGCCAAGGGGCCCACGGAGAGACCCAGTACTTC.